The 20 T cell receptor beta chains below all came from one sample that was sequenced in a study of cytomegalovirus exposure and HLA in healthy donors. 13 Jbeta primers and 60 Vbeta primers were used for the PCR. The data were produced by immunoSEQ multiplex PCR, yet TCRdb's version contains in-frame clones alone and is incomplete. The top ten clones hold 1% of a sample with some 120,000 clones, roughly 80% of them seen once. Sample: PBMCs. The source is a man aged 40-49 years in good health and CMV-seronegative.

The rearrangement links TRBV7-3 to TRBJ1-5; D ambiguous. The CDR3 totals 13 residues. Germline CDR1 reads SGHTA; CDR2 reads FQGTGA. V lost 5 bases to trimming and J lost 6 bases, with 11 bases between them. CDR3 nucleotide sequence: TGTGCCAGCAGCGCGGGATCTTTTCAGCCCCAGCATTTT. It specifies CASSAGSFQPQHF.

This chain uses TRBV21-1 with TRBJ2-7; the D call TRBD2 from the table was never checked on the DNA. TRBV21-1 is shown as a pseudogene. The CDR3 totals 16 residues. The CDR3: CASSKGGTGRSYEQYF. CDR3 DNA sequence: TGTGCCAGCAGCAAAGGGGGGACTGGTCGCTCCTACGAGCAGTACTTC.

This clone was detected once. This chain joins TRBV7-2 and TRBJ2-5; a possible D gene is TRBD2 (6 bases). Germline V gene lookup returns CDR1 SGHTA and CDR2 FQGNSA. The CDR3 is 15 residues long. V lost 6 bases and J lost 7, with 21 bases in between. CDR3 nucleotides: TGTGCCAGCAGTATCTACGGGGGAACCTCGGGGACCCAGTACTTC. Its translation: CASSIYGGTSGTQYF. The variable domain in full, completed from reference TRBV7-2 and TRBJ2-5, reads GAGVSQSPSNKVTEKGKDVELRCDPISGHTALYWYRQSLGQGLEFLIYFQGNSAPDKSGLPSDRFSAERTGGSVSTLTIQRTQQEDSAVYLCASSIYGGTSGTQYFGPGTRLLVL.

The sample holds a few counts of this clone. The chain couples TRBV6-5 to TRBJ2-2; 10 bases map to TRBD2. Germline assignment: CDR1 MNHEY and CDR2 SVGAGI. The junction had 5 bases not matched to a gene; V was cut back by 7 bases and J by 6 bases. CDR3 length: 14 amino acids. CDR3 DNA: TGTGCCAGCACGCTAGCGGGAGAGGCCGGGGAGCTGTTTTTT. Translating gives CASTLAGEAGELFF.

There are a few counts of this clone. The CDR3 nucleotides read TGTGCCAGCAGTTTCCCGGGACAGGGGACCGGGGAGCTGTTTTTT. Translating it yields CASSFPGQGTGELFF. This chain uses TRBV28 with TRBJ2-2, with TRBD1 matching 10 bases. CDR1 and CDR2 (germline): MDHEN, SYDVKM. The V gene end was trimmed by 3 bases and the J gene end by 5 bases; junction bases not matched to a gene: 3. CDR3 size: 15 residues.

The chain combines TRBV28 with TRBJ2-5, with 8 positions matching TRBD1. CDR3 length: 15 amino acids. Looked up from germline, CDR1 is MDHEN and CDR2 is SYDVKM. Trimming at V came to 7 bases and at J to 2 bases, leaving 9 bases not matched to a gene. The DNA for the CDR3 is TGTGCCAGCACTCCTCAGGGGGCTCTACAAGAGACCCAGTACTTC. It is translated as CASTPQGALQETQYF.

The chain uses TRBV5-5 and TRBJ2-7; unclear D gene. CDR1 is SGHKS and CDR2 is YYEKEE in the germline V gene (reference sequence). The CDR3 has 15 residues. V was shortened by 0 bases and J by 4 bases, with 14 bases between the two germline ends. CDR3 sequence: CASSLGGGVPYEQYF. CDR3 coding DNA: TGTGCCAGCAGCTTGGGAGGTGGAGTCCCATACGAGCAGTACTTC.

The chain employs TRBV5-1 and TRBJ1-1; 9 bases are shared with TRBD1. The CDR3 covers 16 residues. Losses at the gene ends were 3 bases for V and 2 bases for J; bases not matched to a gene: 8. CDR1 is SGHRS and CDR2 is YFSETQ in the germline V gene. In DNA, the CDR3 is TGCGCCAGCAGCTGGGCCGGGACAGGGTCCAACACTGAAGCTTTCTTT. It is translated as CASSWAGTGSNTEAFF.

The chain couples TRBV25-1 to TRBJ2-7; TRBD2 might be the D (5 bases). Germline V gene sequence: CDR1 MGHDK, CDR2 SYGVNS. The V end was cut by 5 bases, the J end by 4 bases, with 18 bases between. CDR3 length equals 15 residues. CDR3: CASSPHSGLGYEQYF. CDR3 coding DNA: TGTGCCAGCAGTCCCCATTCCGGACTCGGGTACGAGCAGTACTTC.

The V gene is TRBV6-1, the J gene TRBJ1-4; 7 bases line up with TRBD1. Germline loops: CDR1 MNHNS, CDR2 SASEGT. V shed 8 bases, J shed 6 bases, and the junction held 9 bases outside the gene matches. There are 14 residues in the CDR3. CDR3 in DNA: TGTGCCAGCCGTCGGACAGGAGGGGATGAAAAACTGTTTTTT. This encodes CASRRTGGDEKLFF.

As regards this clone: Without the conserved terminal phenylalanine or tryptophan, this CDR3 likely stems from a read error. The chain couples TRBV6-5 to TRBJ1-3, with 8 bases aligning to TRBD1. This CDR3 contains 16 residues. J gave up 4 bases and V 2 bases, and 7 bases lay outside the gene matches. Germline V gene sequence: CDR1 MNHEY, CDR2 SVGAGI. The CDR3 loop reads CASSYTGQGVGNTIYV. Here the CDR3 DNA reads TGTGCCAGCAGTTACACCGGACAGGGAGTGGGAAACACCATATATGTT.

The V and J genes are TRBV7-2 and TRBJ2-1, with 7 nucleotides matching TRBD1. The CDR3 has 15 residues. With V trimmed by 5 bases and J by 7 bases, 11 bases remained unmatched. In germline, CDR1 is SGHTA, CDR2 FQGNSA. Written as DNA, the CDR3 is TGTGCCAGCAGCCCAAGGGGGCCGGTGGGGAATGAGCAGTTCTTC. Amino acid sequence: CASSPRGPVGNEQFF.

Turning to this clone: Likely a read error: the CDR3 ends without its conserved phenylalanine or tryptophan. This CDR3 reads CASSEASMGTTEAFV. The DNA of the CDR3 is TGTGCCAGCAGTGAAGCGTCGATGGGCACCACTGAAGCTTTCGTT. The chain couples TRBV6-1 to TRBJ1-1; D is unresolved. Germline-derived CDR1 and CDR2 are MNHNS and SASEGT. The CDR3 has 15 residues. The V end lost 0 bases, the J end lost 4 bases, and 12 bases lay between the germline ends.

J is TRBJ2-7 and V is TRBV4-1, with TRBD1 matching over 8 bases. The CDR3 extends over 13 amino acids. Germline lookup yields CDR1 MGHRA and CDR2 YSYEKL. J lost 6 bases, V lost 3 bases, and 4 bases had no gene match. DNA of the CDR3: TGCGCCAGCAGCCACCTGGACAGGGCCGAGCAGTACTTC. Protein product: CASSHLDRAEQYF.

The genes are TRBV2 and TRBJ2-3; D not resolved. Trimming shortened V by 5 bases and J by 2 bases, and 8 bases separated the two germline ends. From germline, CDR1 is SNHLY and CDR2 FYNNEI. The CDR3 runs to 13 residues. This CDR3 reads CASSRQATDTQYF. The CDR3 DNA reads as TGTGCCAGCAGTCGGCAGGCCACAGATACGCAGTATTTT.

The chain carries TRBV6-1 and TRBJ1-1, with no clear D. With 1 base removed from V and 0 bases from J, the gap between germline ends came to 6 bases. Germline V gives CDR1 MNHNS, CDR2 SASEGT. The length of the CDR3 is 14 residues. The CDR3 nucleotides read TGTGCCAGCAGTGAAGACAGTATGAACACTGAAGCTTTCTTT. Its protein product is CASSEDSMNTEAFF.

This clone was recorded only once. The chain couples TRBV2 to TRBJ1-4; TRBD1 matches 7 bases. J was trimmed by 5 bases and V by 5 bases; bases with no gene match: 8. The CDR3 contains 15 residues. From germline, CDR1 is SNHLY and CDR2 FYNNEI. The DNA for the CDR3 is TGTGCCAGCAGTTCGTCGGGACAGATAAATGAAAAACTGTTTTTT. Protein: CASSSSGQINEKLFF.

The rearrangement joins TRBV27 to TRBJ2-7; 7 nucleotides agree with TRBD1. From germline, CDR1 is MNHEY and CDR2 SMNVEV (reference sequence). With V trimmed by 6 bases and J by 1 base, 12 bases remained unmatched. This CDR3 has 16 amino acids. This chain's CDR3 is CASSPLDRLGSYEQYF. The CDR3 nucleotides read TGTGCCAGCAGCCCCCTGGACAGGTTGGGTTCCTACGAGCAGTACTTC.

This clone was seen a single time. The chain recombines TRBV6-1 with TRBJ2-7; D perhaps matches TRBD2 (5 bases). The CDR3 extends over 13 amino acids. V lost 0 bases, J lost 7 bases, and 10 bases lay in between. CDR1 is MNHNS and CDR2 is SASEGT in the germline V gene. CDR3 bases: TGTGCCAGCAGTGAAGCATCCGGGGTAGAGCAGTACTTC. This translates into CASSEASGVEQYF.

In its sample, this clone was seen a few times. The CDR3 nucleotides read TGTGCCTCTAACTCATTGAGACAGGGGAATGAAAACACCATATATTTT. This encodes CASNSLRQGNENTIYF. V and J are TRBV30 and TRBJ1-3; 8 positions agree with TRBD1. V dropped 7 bases and J dropped 6; count of bases not matched to a gene: 17. CDR1 and CDR2 (germline): GTSNPN, SVGIG (reference sequence). The CDR3 totals 16 residues.